This TCR beta chain was sequenced during a study of molecular identifiers for immune sequencing clone quantification. This CDR3 comprises 18 residues. CDR1 is MGHRA and CDR2 is YSYEKL in the germline V gene. Trimming pared 3 bases from V and 0 bases from J, leaving 20 bases between. TCRdb ran MiXCR on the PCR reads and lists one entry per CDR3 protein. The table lists over 550,000 distinct CDR3 sequences, approximately 24% of them singletons, with about 0.81% in the top ten. This clonotype was observed a handful of times. This TCR was recovered from a human donor in good health. Some libraries in this study had Jurkat cell RNA spiked in. The specimen was naive CD8+ T cells from blood, with Jurkat cell RNA spiked in. Subset specified: FACS-sorted CD8+CD4-CCR7+CD45RA+ naive T cells. This chain uses TRBV4-1 with TRBJ1-1, with D possibly TRBD1 on 5 matching bases. CDR3 in amino acids: CASSQGDSQTLMNTEAFF. The CDR3 DNA sequence: TGCGCCAGCAGCCAGGGAGACAGTCAAACCCTTATGAACACTGAAGCTTTCTTT.